The 6 T cell receptor beta chains presented below share a single source sample, sequenced in a study of cytomegalovirus exposure and HLA in healthy donors (dated by TCRdb to the late 2010s). Library construction relied on the immunoSEQ multiplex PCR assay. A mixture of 60 forward primers for TCR Vbeta segments and 13 reverse primers for TCR Jbeta segments was used in the multiplex PCR. TCRdb limited this immuneACCESS table to in-frame rearrangements with V and J called. A share of clones is missing; checked studies link under half to unresolved V genes, and the rest is unexplained. Recorded for this sample are roughly 97,000 clones; around 9.1% of them occurred a single time. The biggest ten clones account for 5.8% of the sample. The sample taken for sequencing was PBMCs. These TCRs come from a man aged 35-49 years in good health and CMV-seropositive.

In its sample, this clone was seen a few times. The rearrangement links TRBV6-5 to TRBJ1-2; 7 bases line up with TRBD1. V lost 6 bases, J lost 6 bases, and 13 bases stayed unmatched. CDR3 size: 15 residues. The V gene's germline CDR1 is MNHEY and CDR2 SVGAGI. The chain's CDR3 is CASRPRQGLPDGYTF. The CDR3 DNA follows: TGTGCCAGCAGACCTCGACAGGGCCTCCCGGATGGCTACACCTTC.

The CDR3 protein is CASSLLGELFF. The CDR3 DNA sequence: TGTGCCAGCAGCCTTCTAGGGGAGCTGTTTTTT. V usage is TRBV7-8 and J usage is TRBJ2-2; no clear D. The CDR3 loop spans 11 amino acids. V lost 5 bases and J 8 bases, leaving 6 bases between the germline ends. The germline CDR1 and CDR2 sequences are SGHVS and FQNEAQ.

V usage is TRBV7-3 and J usage is TRBJ2-2; D is possibly TRBD2 (6 bases). Germline assignment: CDR1 SGHTA and CDR2 FQGTGA. The V end was cut by 2 bases, the J end by 5 bases, with 18 bases between. CDR3 size: 17 residues. CDR3 region: CASSLSPREKLTGELFF. Written as DNA, the CDR3 is TGTGCCAGCAGCTTATCGCCCCGGGAGAAGTTGACCGGGGAGCTGTTTTTT. Together with reference TRBV7-3 and TRBJ2-2, the CDR3 gives the full variable domain: GAGVSQTPSNKVTEKGKYVELRCDPISGHTALYWYRQSLGQGPEFLIYFQGTGAADDSGLPNDRFFAVRPEGSVSTLKIQRTERGDSAVYLCASSLSPREKLTGELFFGEGSRLTVL.

This clone was counted only a few times. The chain couples TRBV4-2 to TRBJ1-2; 10 bases are a match to TRBD1. With 4 bases clipped from V and 3 bases from J, the junction kept 5 bases outside the gene matches. The germline gives CDR1 LGHNA, CDR2 YNFKEQ. The length of the CDR3 is 15 residues. The CDR3 DNA sequence: TGTGCCAGCAGCCTTACAGGACAGGGGGACTATGGCTACACCTTC. Translating it yields CASSLTGQGDYGYTF.

The J gene is TRBJ2-5, the V gene TRBV5-1; 14 nucleotides match TRBD2. This CDR3 has 17 residues. Germline V gene sequence: CDR1 SGHRS, CDR2 YFSETQ. V was pared by 3 bases and J by 0 bases, with 4 bases of the junction left unmatched. The DNA of the CDR3 is TGCGCCAGCAGCTCGGGACTAGCGGGAGCGGACCAAGAGACCCAGTACTTC. Its translation: CASSSGLAGADQETQYF.

The chain couples TRBV7-2 to TRBJ1-2, with TRBD1 as a possible D gene (5 bases). CDR1 and CDR2 (germline): SGHTA, FQGNSA. V shed 7 bases and J shed 8 bases, with 11 bases lying between them. The CDR3 is 11 residues long. CDR3 nucleotides: TGTGCCAGCATGGGGCGAGCGGGCTACACCTTC. Translating it yields CASMGRAGYTF.